The source of this TCR beta chain is a study of T cells after yellow fever vaccination. Findings of the study overall: Boosting was followed by the reappearance of most primary-vaccination clones (roughly 95% CD4, under 90% CD8). Weaker in magnitude, the secondary response showed a faster peak on day 5 versus 15. The CD4 compartment and the CD8 compartment contained a small share of clonotypes in common.

In germline, CDR1 is MNHEY, CDR2 SVGEGT. V lost 6 bases, J lost 0 bases, and 12 bases lay in between. This CDR3 contains 15 residues. This clonotype has at least ten counts. Its antigen is not identified. 5'RACE template switching produced TCR cDNA carrying a universal primer site and UMIs. MiXCR, run by TCRdb on the 5' RACE reads, gives a single entry per CDR3 protein. In the table there are more than 110,000 distinct CDR3 sequences, about 7% of which are singletons. The specimen comprised CD4+ T cells sorted from PBMCs, sampled 10 days after the yellow fever booster vaccination. This TCR came from a man younger than 45 who received the YFV17D yellow fever vaccine. The chain has TRBV6-2 or TRBV6-3 and TRBJ2-1; D gene unclear. This chain's CDR3 is CASRQSLSSYNEQFF. In DNA, the CDR3 is TGTGCCAGCAGACAGTCACTTAGCTCCTACAATGAGCAGTTCTTC.